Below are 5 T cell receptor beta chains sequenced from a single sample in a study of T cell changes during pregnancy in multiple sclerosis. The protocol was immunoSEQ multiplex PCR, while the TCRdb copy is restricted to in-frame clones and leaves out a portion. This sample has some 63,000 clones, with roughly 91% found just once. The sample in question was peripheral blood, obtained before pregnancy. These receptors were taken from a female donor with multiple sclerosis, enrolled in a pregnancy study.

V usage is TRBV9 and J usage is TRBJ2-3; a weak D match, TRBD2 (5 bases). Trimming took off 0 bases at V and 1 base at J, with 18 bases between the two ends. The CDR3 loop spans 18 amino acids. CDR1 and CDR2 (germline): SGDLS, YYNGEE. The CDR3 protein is CASSVAARTVAGTDTQYF. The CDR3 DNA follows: TGTGCCAGCAGCGTAGCTGCCCGGACTGTTGCGGGCACAGATACGCAGTATTTT.

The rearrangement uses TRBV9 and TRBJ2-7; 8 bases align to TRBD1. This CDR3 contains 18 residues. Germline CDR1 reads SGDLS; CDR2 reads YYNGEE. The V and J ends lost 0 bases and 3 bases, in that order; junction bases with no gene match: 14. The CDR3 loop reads CASSVGSISQDRGYEQYF. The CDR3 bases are TGTGCCAGCAGCGTAGGTTCTATCTCTCAAGACAGGGGCTACGAGCAGTACTTC.

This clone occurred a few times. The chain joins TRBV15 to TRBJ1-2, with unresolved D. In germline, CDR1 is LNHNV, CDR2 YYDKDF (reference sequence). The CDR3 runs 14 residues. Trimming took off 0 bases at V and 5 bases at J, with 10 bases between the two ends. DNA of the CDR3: TGTGCCACCAGCAGAGATAGGCGGTCGTATGGCTACACCTTC. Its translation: CATSRDRRSYGYTF.

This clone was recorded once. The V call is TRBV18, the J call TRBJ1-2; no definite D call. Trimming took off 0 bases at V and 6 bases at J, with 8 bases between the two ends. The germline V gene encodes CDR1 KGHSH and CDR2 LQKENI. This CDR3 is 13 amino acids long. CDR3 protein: CASSPPGRNGYTF. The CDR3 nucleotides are TGTGCCAGCTCACCACCGGGGAGAAATGGCTACACCTTC.

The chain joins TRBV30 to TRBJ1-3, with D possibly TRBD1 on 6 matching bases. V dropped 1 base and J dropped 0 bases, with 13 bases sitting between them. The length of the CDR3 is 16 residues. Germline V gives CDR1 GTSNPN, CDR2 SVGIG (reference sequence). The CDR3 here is CAWSGLQGRSGNTIYF. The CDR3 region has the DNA TGTGCCTGGAGTGGACTACAGGGCCGCTCTGGAAACACCATATATTTT.